Below, 11 T cell receptor beta chains from the same sample are listed, as sequenced in a study of shared clonotypes between healthy human individuals. Libraries were prepared by immunoSEQ multiplex PCR; TCRdb keeps only in-frame clonotypes and omits some of them. The sample lists roughly 1 million clones; approximately 80% were seen once. Material: memory CD4+ T cells from PBMCs. The subset here: CD45RA-negative fraction. The receptors stem from a man aged 18-30 years in good health. Some clones in this sample may be carry-over from other donors' samples.

V and J are TRBV4-1 and TRBJ1-1; 9 bases map to TRBD1. This CDR3 contains 19 residues. V shed 1 base, J shed 5 bases, and the junction held 17 bases outside the gene matches. Germline CDR1 reads MGHRA; CDR2 reads YSYEKL. In DNA form, the CDR3 reads TGCGCCAGCAGCCAAGGCCCTTCTCCCGAAAGGACAGGGGCGACTGAAGCTTTCTTT. It specifies CASSQGPSPERTGATEAFF.

To note about this clone: Within the sample, other DNA sequences also encode this same CDR3. The chain joins TRBV5-1 to TRBJ2-7, with unresolved D. CDR1 and CDR2 (germline): SGHRS, YFSETQ. Between the trimmed V and J ends, which lost 4 bases and 0 bases, there was a span of 5 bases. The CDR3 length is 12 residues. In DNA, the CDR3 is TGCGCCAGCAGCCGTGGCTCCTACGAGCAGTACTTC. Its protein product is CASSRGSYEQYF.

This clone was picked up a small number of times. The chain links TRBV25-1 to TRBJ1-5, with a possible D match to TRBD1 (5 bases). Between the trimmed V and J ends, which lost 2 bases and 6 bases, there was a span of 8 bases. Germline-derived CDR1 and CDR2 are MGHDK and SYGVNS. The CDR3 covers 13 residues. CDR3 DNA sequence: TGTGCCAGCAGTGAACCCGGGGGTCAGCCCCAGCATTTT. Amino acids: CASSEPGGQPQHF.

DNA for the CDR3: TGTGCCTGGACCCGCAGAACAGATACGCAGTATTTT. Translated, it gives CAWTRRTDTQYF. The gene calls are TRBV30 and TRBJ2-3, with D uncertain. Trimming shortened V by 4 bases and J by 3 bases, and 8 bases separated the two germline ends. Germline lookup yields CDR1 GTSNPN and CDR2 SVGIG (reference sequence). This CDR3 has 12 amino acids.

Concerning this clone: The same CDR3 is also encoded by other DNA sequences in this sample. The chain employs TRBV14 and TRBJ2-5; D call uncertain. Germline CDR1 reads SGHDN; CDR2 reads FVKESK. Trimming took 1 base from V and 5 from J, leaving 2 bases between them. The CDR3 totals 11 residues. The CDR3 spells CASSQVETQYF. The CDR3 DNA reads TGTGCCAGCAGCCAAGTGGAGACCCAGTACTTC.

J is TRBJ1-5 and V is TRBV28; no clear D gene. This CDR3 has 16 residues. V dropped 3 bases and J dropped 8 bases, with 20 bases sitting between them. CDR1 and CDR2 (germline): MDHEN, SYDVKM. CDR3 in amino acids: CASSFKDLRGMEPQHF. The DNA for the CDR3 is TGTGCCAGCAGTTTTAAGGACCTACGGGGTATGGAGCCCCAGCATTTT.

This clone was counted a single time. The genes are TRBV21-1 and TRBJ2-2; the tabulated D call, TRBD2, remains unverified against the DNA. TRBV21-1 represents a pseudogene. The CDR3 totals 11 residues. This chain's CDR3 is CASSRCGELFF. CDR3 sequence (DNA): TGTGCCAGCTCCCGGTGCGGGGAGCTGTTTTTT.

The genes are TRBV7-9 and TRBJ1-4; TRBD1 is a possible D gene (5 bases). V lost 2 bases and J lost 8, with 18 bases in between. This CDR3 contains 16 residues. Germline CDR1 and CDR2: SEHNR and FQNEAQ (reference sequence). The CDR3 loop is CASSLSFRQGMEKLFF. CDR3 DNA sequence: TGTGCCAGCAGCTTATCTTTCCGGCAGGGTATGGAAAAACTGTTTTTT.

The chain combines TRBV5-1 with TRBJ2-2; TRBD2 matches at 12 bases. The CDR3 runs 15 residues. Germline lookup yields CDR1 SGHRS and CDR2 YFSETQ. V lost 2 bases and J lost 8; bases outside the gene matches: 4. Here the CDR3 reads CASSFRLAGEGELFF. The CDR3 nucleotides are TGCGCCAGCAGCTTCCGACTAGCGGGAGAGGGGGAGCTGTTTTTT.

This clone occurred a few times. The chain joins TRBV28 to TRBJ1-5, with a possible D match to TRBD1 (5 bases). The length of the CDR3 is 15 residues. Germline V gene sequence: CDR1 MDHEN, CDR2 SYDVKM. Deletions cut 6 bases from V and 2 bases from J, with 14 bases between. The CDR3 DNA reads as TGTGCCAGCAGCCCGGGGGTTTTTGGCAATCAGCCCCAGCATTTT. Translated, it gives CASSPGVFGNQPQHF.

V and J are TRBV5-1 and TRBJ2-1, with a weak D call TRBD2 (5 bases). The germline V and J ends were trimmed by 4 bases and 0 bases, with 17 bases remaining between them. The CDR3 length is 17 residues. Germline loops: CDR1 SGHRS, CDR2 YFSETQ. DNA of the CDR3: TGCGCCAGCAGCCCCGGGGAGAGGGCCAGCTCCTACAATGAGCAGTTCTTC. Protein product: CASSPGERASSYNEQFF.